In its sample, the clone carrying this TCR beta chain was seen many times. This sample was taken from a study of T cell repertoires in cytomegalovirus infection. Study-level information: It can be stated that public TCR beta signatures indicated CMV infection as well as a matching HLA type.

TCRdb re-called the reads through MiXCR, storing one row per CDR3 protein. The sample has roughly 280,000 distinct CDR3 sequences; roughly 13% are singletons. The trim removed 7 bases at V and 2 bases at J, leaving 16 bases unmatched. CDR1 and CDR2 (germline): MNHEY, SVGEGT. The CDR3 totals 18 residues. The sample was PBMCs. The TCR originated in a human donor in good health (CMV status not recorded). Some clones in this sample may be carry-over from other donors' samples. The chain combines TRBV6-2 or TRBV6-3 with TRBJ2-5, with 10 bases that match TRBD2. The DNA of the CDR3 is TGTGCCAGCATCCCCGTTCGGAAGCGGGAGGGTCGGCAAGAGACCCAGTACTTC. Translated, it gives CASIPVRKREGRQETQYF.